This TCR beta chain comes out of a study of cytomegalovirus exposure and HLA in healthy donors. Study-wide results and caveats: Reports described diagnosis of cytomegalovirus status by the classifier as highly specific and sensitive.

PCR primers comprised 60 Vbeta and 13 Jbeta primers. Libraries were prepared by immunoSEQ multiplex PCR; TCRdb keeps only in-frame clonotypes and omits some of them. The profile shows around 150,000 clones, around two thirds of them singletons. As concerns this clone: The antigen is unknown. The junction does not match germline at one end; this may be a read error.

This CDR3 region has 15 residues. Germline CDR1 is SEHNR and CDR2 is FQNEAQ (reference sequence). The sample consisted of PBMCs. The source of this sequence is a young man in good health and CMV-seropositive. The rearrangement uses TRBV7-9 and TRBJ2-7, with D possibly being TRBD2 (7 bases). The CDR3 sequence: CSSSLVGGDSYEQYF. CDR3 bases: TGTTCCAGCAGCTTAGTAGGGGGGGACTCCTACGAGCAGTACTTC. The full variable domain, completed using reference TRBV7-9 and TRBJ2-7, is DTGVSQNPRHKITKRGQNVTFRCDPISEHNRLYWYRQTLGQGPEFLTYFQNEAQLEKSRLLSDRFSAERPKGSFSTLEIQRTEQGDSAMYLCSSSLVGGDSYEQYFGPGTRLTVT.